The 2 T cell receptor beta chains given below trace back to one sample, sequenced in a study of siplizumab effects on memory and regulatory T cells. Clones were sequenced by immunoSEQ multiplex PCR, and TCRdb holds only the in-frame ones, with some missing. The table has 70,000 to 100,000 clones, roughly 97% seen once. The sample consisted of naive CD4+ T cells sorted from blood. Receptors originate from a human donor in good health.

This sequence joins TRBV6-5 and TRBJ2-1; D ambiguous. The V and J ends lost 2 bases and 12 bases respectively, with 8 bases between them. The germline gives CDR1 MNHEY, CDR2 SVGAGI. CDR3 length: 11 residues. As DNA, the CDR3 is TGTGCCAGCAGTTACGGGGTAGGGCAGTTCTTC. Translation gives CASSYGVGQFF.

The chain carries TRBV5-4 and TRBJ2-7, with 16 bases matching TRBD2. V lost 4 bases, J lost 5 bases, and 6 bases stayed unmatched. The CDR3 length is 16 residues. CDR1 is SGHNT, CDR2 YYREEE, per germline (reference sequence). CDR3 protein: CASSAPGLAGGHEQYF. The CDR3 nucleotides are TGTGCCAGCAGCGCACCGGGACTAGCGGGGGGGCACGAGCAGTACTTC. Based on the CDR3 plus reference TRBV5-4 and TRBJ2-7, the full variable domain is ETGVTQSPTHLIKTRGQQVTLRCSSQSGHNTVSWYQQALGQGPQFIFQYYREEENGRGNFPPRFSGLQFPNYSSELNVNALELDDSALYLCASSAPGLAGGHEQYFGPGTRLTVT.